This TCR beta chain was recorded in a study of T cells in Graves' hyperthyroidism and ophthalmopathy. Across the study: The blood sample was taken at first diagnosis, before treatment began. Points from the study as a whole: Before onset, by a median of approximately 5.9 months, the model predicted ophthalmopathy.

Researchers amplified the TCR beta CDR3 regions from RNA transcripts. During a first-round RT-PCR of the TCR CDR3, the HTBI primer set was used. TCRdb re-analysed the multiplex PCR reads in MiXCR, keeping a single row per CDR3 protein. The table has more than 350,000 distinct CDR3 sequences, under 15% seen once. CDR1 is MNHNS and CDR2 is SASEGT in the germline V gene. CDR3 size: 13 residues. Trimming removed 6 bases at V and 8 bases at J, with 14 bases between. Patients were excluded because of uncontrolled infection, other autoimmune disease, pregnancy or lactation. This clonotype came up many times. The antigen remains undetermined.

V usage is TRBV6-1 and J usage is TRBJ2-1, with D perhaps TRBD1 (6 bases). The sequencing input was blood. This TCR derives from a woman in her 30s with Graves' hyperthyroidism. This chain's CDR3 is CASRETGIHEQFF. DNA of the CDR3: TGTGCCAGCAGGGAAACAGGGATCCATGAGCAGTTCTTC.